The subject of this entry is one T cell receptor (beta chain). Its antigen is not known. This entry comes from a study of beta chain features in type 1 diabetes. Study summary: Healthy donors and patients had similar age, gender and cell yields.

Whole-study results and caveats: Whether HLA type affects TCRB rearrangement stayed undetermined in the present work. Type 1 diabetes patients showed fewer insertions and more deletions at VDJ junctions. Naive, central memory and Treg TCRB repertoires appeared more alike in patients than in healthy donors.

All of the isolated RNA was reverse transcribed, so expressed TCRB transcripts were sequenced. Method: immunoSEQ multiplex PCR; TCRdb's copy keeps in-frame clones and lacks some. The sample has hundreds of thousands of clones, 30% seen once; the top ten hold 0.05% to 0.065%. Trimming cost V 7 bases and J 6 bases; bases outside gene matches: 6. The CDR3 runs 14 residues. Germline CDR1 MNHNY, CDR2 SVGAGI (reference sequence). The chain uses TRBV6-6 and TRBJ2-1; 10 bases line up with TRBD1. What was sequenced was naive CD4+ T cells from blood. The sequence came from a man younger than 30 in good health. This CDR3 is CASTWDRGFNEQFF. CDR3 bases: TGTGCCAGCACCTGGGACAGGGGATTCAATGAGCAGTTCTTC.